The rows below give T cell receptor beta chains drawn from one sample of a study of T-cell memory formation after mild COVID-19. TCRdb reprocessed the 5' RACE reads with MiXCR, giving one entry per CDR3 protein. The sample yields roughly 450,000 distinct CDR3 sequences, roughly 20% seen once. The sequenced sample consisted of PBMCs or a T cell subset sorted from them (not recorded which). All receptors come from an adult woman who had mild COVID-19 (a few samples of this study predate the infection). Cell type and time point are not known. The CDR3 runs from the conserved cysteine through the conserved F or W. The order of the fields is V gene, D gene, clone size, J gene, CDR3 DNA, CDR3 protein. D genes are given only for firm matches. Clone size, where shown, is once, few, many, or a class for clones that have expanded.

TRBV7-2	.	few	TRBJ2-1	TGTGCCAGCAGCTTAGAAGCGACGGACTACAATGAGCAGTTCTTC	CASSLEATDYNEQFF
TRBV12-3/TRBV12-4	.	many	TRBJ2-3	TGTGCCAGCAGCCCAGCACAGGGCACAGATACGCAGTATTTT	CASSPAQGTDTQYF
TRBV3-1	.	.	TRBJ2-3	TGTGCCAGCAGCACCCCCCTGGGGGATACGCAGTATTTT	CASSTPLGDTQYF
TRBV18	.	.	TRBJ2-5	TGTGCCAGCTCACCTCTCGGAAAAGAGACCCAGTACTTC	CASSPLGKETQYF
TRBV9	TRBD2	few	TRBJ2-1	TGTGCCAGCAGCGTAGGCCTAGCGGGCTCCTACAATGAGCAGTTCTTC	CASSVGLAGSYNEQFF
TRBV27	.	.	TRBJ1-5	TGTGCCAGCAGTTTAGAGGCGGACAATCAGCCCCAGCATTTT	CASSLEADNQPQHF
TRBV7-2	TRBD2	.	TRBJ2-7	TGTGCCAGCAGCTCTAGCGGTTTTCCCTACGAGCAGTACTTC	CASSSSGFPYEQYF
TRBV19	.	.	TRBJ1-1	TGTGCCAGCGGACCCCGGGACCACCGCCGGGGAGCTTTCTTT	CASGPRDHRRGAFF
TRBV10-3	.	few	TRBJ2-3	TGTGCCATCAGTGGGCAAGCGGATACGCAGTATTTT	CAISGQADTQYF
TRBV9	TRBD2	.	TRBJ2-5	TGTGCCAGCAGCCAGGGACTAGCGGGGCCCTCGGGAGAGACCCAGTACTTC	CASSQGLAGPSGETQYF
TRBV7-8	.	.	TRBJ1-1	TGTGCCAGCAGCTTAGTGGGAGGGCGGTACACTGAAGCTTTCTTT	CASSLVGGRYTEAFF
TRBV21-1	.	.	TRBJ2-1	TGTGCCAGCAGCAAAAGTCCTAGCGGGTACAATGAGCAGTTCTTC	CASSKSPSGYNEQFF